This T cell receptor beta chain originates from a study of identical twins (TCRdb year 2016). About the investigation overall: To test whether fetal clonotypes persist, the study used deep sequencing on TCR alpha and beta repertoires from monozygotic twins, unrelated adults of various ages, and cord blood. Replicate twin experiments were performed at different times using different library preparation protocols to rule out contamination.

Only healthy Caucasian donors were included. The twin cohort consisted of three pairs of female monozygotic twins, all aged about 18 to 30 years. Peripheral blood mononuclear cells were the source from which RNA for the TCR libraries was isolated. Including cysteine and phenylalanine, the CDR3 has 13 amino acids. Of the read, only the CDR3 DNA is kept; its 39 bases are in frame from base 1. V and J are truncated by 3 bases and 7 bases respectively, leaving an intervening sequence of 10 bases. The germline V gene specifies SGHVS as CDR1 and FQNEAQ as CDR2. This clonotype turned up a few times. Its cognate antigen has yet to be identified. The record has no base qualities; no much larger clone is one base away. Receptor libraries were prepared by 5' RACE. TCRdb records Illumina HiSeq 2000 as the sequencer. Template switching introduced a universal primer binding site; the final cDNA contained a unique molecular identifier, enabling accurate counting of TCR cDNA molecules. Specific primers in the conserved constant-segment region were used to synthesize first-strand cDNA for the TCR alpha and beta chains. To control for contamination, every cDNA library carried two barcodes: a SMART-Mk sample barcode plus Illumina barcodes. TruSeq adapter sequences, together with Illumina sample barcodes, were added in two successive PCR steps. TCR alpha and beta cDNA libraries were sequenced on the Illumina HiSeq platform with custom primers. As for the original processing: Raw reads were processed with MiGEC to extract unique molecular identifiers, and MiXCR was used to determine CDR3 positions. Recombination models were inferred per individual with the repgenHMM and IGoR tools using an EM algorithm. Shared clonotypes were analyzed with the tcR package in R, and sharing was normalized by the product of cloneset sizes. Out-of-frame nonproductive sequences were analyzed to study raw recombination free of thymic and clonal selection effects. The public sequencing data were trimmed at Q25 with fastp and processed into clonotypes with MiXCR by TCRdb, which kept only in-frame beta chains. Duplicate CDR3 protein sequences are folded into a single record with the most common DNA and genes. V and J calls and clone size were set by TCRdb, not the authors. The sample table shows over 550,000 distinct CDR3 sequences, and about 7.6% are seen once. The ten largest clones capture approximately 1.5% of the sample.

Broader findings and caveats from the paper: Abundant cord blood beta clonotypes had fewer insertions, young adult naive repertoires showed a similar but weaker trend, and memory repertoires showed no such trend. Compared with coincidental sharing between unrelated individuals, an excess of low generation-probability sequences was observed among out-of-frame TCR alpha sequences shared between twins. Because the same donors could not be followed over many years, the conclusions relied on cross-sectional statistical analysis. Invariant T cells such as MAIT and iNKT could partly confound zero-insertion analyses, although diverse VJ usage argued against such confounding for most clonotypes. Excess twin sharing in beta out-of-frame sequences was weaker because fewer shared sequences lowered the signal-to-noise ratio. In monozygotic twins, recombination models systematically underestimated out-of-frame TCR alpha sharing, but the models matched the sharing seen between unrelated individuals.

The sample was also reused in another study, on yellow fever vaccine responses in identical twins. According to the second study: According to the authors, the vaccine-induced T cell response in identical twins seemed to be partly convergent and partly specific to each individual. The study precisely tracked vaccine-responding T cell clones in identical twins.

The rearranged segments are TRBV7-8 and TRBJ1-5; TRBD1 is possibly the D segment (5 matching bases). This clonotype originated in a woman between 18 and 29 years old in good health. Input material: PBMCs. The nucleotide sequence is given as TGTGCCAGCAGCTTTCCAGGGCAACAGCCCCAGCATTTT. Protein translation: CASSFPGQQPQHF.